This T cell receptor beta chain was sequenced during a study of persistence of HIV-infected CD4 T cells. The libraries were made with immunoSEQ version 4 in survey mode. Some clones are missing from TCRdb's copy, which holds only in-frame ones; the method was immunoSEQ multiplex PCR. Of tens of thousands of clones in the sample, more than 85% were seen once. Nonspecific anti-CD3/anti-CD28 bead stimulation represents the broad CD4+ T cell repertoire. Sorting selected CD4+ T cells upregulating both CD40 ligand and CD69. This clone appeared a few times. Antigen unknown. CDR1 and CDR2 from the germline V gene are SGHDN and FVKESK. Trimming left V 4 bases short and J 7 bases short, with 11 bases between. The CDR3 has 14 amino acids.

The source of this sequence is an adult man with HIV who was CMV-seropositive. V gene TRBV14 combines with J gene TRBJ1-6, with D maybe TRBD1 (5 bases). Sequencing used CD4+ T cells sorted from PBMCs after roughly 18-hour stimulation, obtained from a patient who received antiretroviral therapy. CDR3 amino acids: CASSRGRENSPLHF. The CDR3 DNA is TGTGCCAGCAGCCGGGGACGGGAAAATTCACCCCTCCACTTT.